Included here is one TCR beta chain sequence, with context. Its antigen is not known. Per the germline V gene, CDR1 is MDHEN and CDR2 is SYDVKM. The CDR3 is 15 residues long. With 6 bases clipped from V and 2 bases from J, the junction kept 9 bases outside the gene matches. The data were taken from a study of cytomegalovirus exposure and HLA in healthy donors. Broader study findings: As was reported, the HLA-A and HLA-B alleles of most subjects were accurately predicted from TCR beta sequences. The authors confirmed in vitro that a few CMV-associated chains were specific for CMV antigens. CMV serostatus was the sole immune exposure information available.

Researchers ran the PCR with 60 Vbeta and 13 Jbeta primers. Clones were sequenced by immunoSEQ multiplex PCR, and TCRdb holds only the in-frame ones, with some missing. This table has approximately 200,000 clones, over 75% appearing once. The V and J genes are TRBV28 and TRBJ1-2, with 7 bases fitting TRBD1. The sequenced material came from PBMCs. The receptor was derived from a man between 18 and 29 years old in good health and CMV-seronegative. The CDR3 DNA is TGTGCCAGCAGCATTCCGGGACAGCAGAACTATGGCTACACCTTC. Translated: CASSIPGQQNYGYTF.